This TCR beta chain emerged from a study of PD-1 blockade in classical Hodgkin lymphoma (dated by TCRdb to 2018 to 2021). Turning to the overall study: Nivolumab dosing was 3 mg/kg intravenously every 2 weeks, continuing until either disease progression or unacceptable toxicity. The study used CyTOF and TCR beta sequencing to define a peripheral blood immune signature of response to PD-1 blockade in classical Hodgkin lymphoma. The study at large found these results: By C4D1, a significant rise was seen in CD4+ TCR diversity but not in CD8+ TCR diversity (p=0.0027 vs p=0.16), and the rise was most apparent among complete responders (p=0.02). Trial patients achieving complete response had baseline diversity similar to newly diagnosed patients, whereas partial responders and progressors had significantly lower diversity. Lower diversity was observed in patients in whom nivolumab was started less than 1 year after ASCT, and these patients were excluded from later analyses so that confounding by immune reconstitution would be avoided. The study was restricted to a single clinical trial cohort, and the causes of repertoire differences, possibly disease activity or prior therapy, were left undefined. Baseline TCR diversity was reported to be lower in newly diagnosed patients than in healthy donors and to be lower still in relapsed/refractory patients.

This clone was detected a few times. Its recognized antigen is unknown. Base qualities are not at hand, and no much larger clone is one base apart. V trim: 4 bases; J trim: 3 bases; unmatched bases: 6. The CDR3 runs 16 amino acids, cysteine and phenylalanine included. Here the CDR3 DNA is all that survives: 48 bases in frame from base 1. The germline V gene encodes CDR1 MGHRA and CDR2 YSYEKL. The time point label corresponds to: cycle 2 day 1 (C2D1) of nivolumab. Relapse after autologous stem cell transplantation had occurred in all trial patients, and cohorts A, B and C were distinguished by prior brentuximab vedotin exposure. The trial cohort comprised 60 or so patients with relapsed/refractory classical Hodgkin lymphoma whose best overall responses were complete response, partial response or progressive disease. In the multi-cohort phase II CheckMate 205 trial, trial patients received single-agent nivolumab. An independent review committee assessed best overall response by applying the 2007 International Working Group response criteria. Trial PBMCs were collected immediately before nivolumab initiation (C1D1) and during therapy at cycle 2 day 1 and cycle 4 day 1. Peripheral blood was collected in 8 mL Vacutainer Cell Preparation Tubes, from which PBMCs were isolated by centrifugation and then cryopreserved.

Genomic DNA was extracted with the Qiagen DNeasy kit from unsorted PBMCs and from negatively selected CD4+ and CD8+ fractions. TCR beta CDR3 regions were subjected to amplification by immunoSEQ multiplex PCR with primers that anneal to V and J segments. A synthetic immune receptor repertoire was used to minimize amplification bias, and any remaining bias was removed computationally after sequencing. On the authors' methods: Repertoire diversity was quantified as the Shannon entropy index using custom Python scripts. Unsorted, CD4+ and CD8+ repertoires were analyzed separately, except in combined analyses where CD4+ and CD8+ sequences were merged in silico. Clonal expansion was defined as at least a 2-fold frequency increase after treatment relative to C1D1, with a pseudocount of 0.5 for undetected baseline clones. Singleton clones were defined as clones with 0 or 1 copy at C1D1, and non-singleton clones were defined as clones with 2 or more copies. By matching protein sequences in sorted samples from the same patient, clones expanded in unsorted samples were annotated as CD4+, CD8+ or unknown. Wilcoxon tests were applied to paired samples to test diversity changes from C1D1 to C4D1. TCRdb carries this immuneACCESS record with in-frame sequences only. Its versions omit some clonotypes, under half of them owing to an unresolved V gene in the studies checked, with the rest unexplained. V and J calls and clone size are as listed in that table; D and trimming were resolved from the DNA. This sample comprises about 110,000 clones, 80% to 90% of them detected only once. 15% to 20% of the sample comes from the top ten.

Sequencing used peripheral blood mononuclear cells (PBMCs), obtained before the second cycle of nivolumab. The chain couples TRBV4-1 to TRBJ2-2; 9 central bases correspond to TRBD1. This TCR came from a human donor with classical Hodgkin lymphoma. The DNA is TGCGCCAGCAGCCTATCCGGGACAGGGTACACCGGGGAGCTGTTTTTT. Translated, this gives CASSLSGTGYTGELFF.